Each of the 30 T cell receptor beta chains below was sequenced from the same sample in a study of shared clonotypes between healthy human individuals. Clones were read by immunoSEQ multiplex PCR, and TCRdb kept only the in-frame ones, dropping some. The table has some 1,100,000 clones, approximately 78% seen once; the top ten hold more than 0.45%. Sequenced sample: memory CD4+ T cells from PBMCs. As for subset: CD45RA-negative fraction. These receptors came from a man aged 18 to 29 in good health. Some clones in this sample may be carry-over from other donors' samples.

The chain joins TRBV15 to TRBJ1-1, with 12 nucleotides matching TRBD1. J lost 3 bases, V lost 1 base, and 3 bases had no gene match. The germline gives CDR1 LNHNV, CDR2 YYDKDF (reference sequence). There are 16 residues in the CDR3. This chain's CDR3 is CATSRAGQGAYTEAFF. DNA for the CDR3: TGTGCCACCAGCAGAGCGGGACAGGGGGCGTACACTGAAGCTTTCTTT.

V and J are TRBV7-3 and TRBJ1-1; 8 nucleotides line up with TRBD1. V was pared by 5 bases and J by 9 bases, with 8 bases of the junction left unmatched. Per germline, CDR1 SGHTA and CDR2 FQGTGA. The CDR3 extends over 13 amino acids. CDR3 amino acids: CASSPTGQGKAFF. The CDR3, as DNA: TGTGCCAGCAGCCCAACTGGACAGGGTAAAGCTTTCTTT.

The chain joins TRBV5-1 to TRBJ2-3; weak D call: TRBD2 (6 bases). V lost 3 bases and J 2 bases, leaving 16 bases between the germline ends. Per the germline V gene, CDR1 is SGHRS and CDR2 is YFSETQ. The CDR3 contains 16 residues. CDR3 sequence: CASSSTLGGNTDTQYF. CDR3 DNA: TGCGCCAGCAGCTCAACCCTTGGAGGGAACACAGATACGCAGTATTTT.

The chain recombines TRBV7-3 with TRBJ2-2; D not certain. The CDR3 contains 13 residues. In germline, CDR1 is SGHTA, CDR2 FQGTGA. V was cut by 1 base and J by 10 bases, with 10 bases left in between. CDR3 amino acids: CASSLIASVELFF. Written as DNA, the CDR3 is TGTGCCAGCAGCTTAATAGCTTCGGTGGAGCTGTTTTTT.

J is TRBJ2-1 and V is TRBV10-3; D gene ambiguous. This CDR3 spans 18 amino acids. V dropped 0 bases and J dropped 8 bases, with 23 bases sitting between them. Germline V gene data show CDR1 as ENHRY and CDR2 as SYGVKD. The CDR3 sequence: CAISESLGLSARVDEQFF. The CDR3 bases are TGTGCCATCAGTGAGTCGTTGGGTCTGTCCGCTCGGGTCGATGAGCAGTTCTTC.

The rearrangement links TRBV21-1 to TRBJ2-2; TRBD1, as called in the table, went unchecked against the DNA. TRBV21-1 is assigned pseudogene status. The CDR3 is 14 residues long. CDR3 nucleotide sequence: TGTGCCAGCCCGTGGACAGCCAACACCGGGGAGCTGTTTTTT. As protein: CASPWTANTGELFF.

With respect to this clone: This CDR3 is also generated by other DNA sequences in the sample. The rearrangement joins TRBV28 to TRBJ1-1; D may be TRBD1 (6 bases). The germline V and J ends were trimmed by 2 bases and 4 bases, with 11 bases remaining between them. Germline V gene sequence: CDR1 MDHEN, CDR2 SYDVKM. The CDR3 covers 14 residues. The CDR3 protein is CASSLPGGGTEAFF. CDR3 coding DNA: TGTGCCAGCAGTTTACCCGGGGGCGGCACTGAAGCTTTCTTT.

CDR3 sequence (DNA): TGCAGCGTACCAATGCTGGCAGATACGCAGTATTTT. Translation: CSVPMLADTQYF. This sequence joins TRBV29-1 and TRBJ2-3; D is unresolved. This CDR3 has 12 residues. V was pared by 6 bases and J by 4 bases, with 11 bases between. Germline CDR1 is SQVTM and CDR2 is ANQGSEA.

The CDR3 loop reads CASSLAPSGSDGDTQYF. The CDR3 coding sequence is TGCGCCAGCAGCTTGGCGCCTAGCGGGAGTGACGGAGATACGCAGTATTTT. The chain carries TRBV5-1 and TRBJ2-3; 10 bases align to TRBD2. The CDR3 has 17 residues. The V gene's germline CDR1 is SGHRS and CDR2 YFSETQ. With V trimmed by 0 bases and J by 5 bases, 9 bases remained unmatched.

This chain joins TRBV18 and TRBJ1-3, with 7 bases identical to TRBD1. Germline V CDR1 and CDR2: KGHSH, LQKENI. Losses at the gene ends were 6 bases for V and 1 base for J; bases not matched to a gene: 3. CDR3 size: 14 residues. The CDR3: CASSGDSSGNTIYF. In DNA, the CDR3 is TGTGCCAGCTCCGGGGACAGTTCTGGAAACACCATATATTTT.

The chain employs TRBV6-5 and TRBJ2-3; 12 bases are a match to TRBD2. Germline CDR1 and CDR2: MNHEY and SVGAGI. V gave up 2 bases and J gave up 7 bases; unmatched junction bases: 4. The CDR3 length is 15 residues. CDR3 nucleotide sequence: TGTGCCAGCAGTTACCCAGGACTAGCGGGAAATACGCAGTATTTT. This translates into CASSYPGLAGNTQYF.

CDR3 sequence reads: CASSRDLRPQYF. In DNA, the CDR3 is TGTGCCAGCAGCCGGGACCTCAGGCCGCAGTATTTT. The rearrangement joins TRBV7-2 to TRBJ2-3; perhaps D is TRBD1 or TRBD2 (5 bases each). There are 12 residues in the CDR3. Germline V gene lookup returns CDR1 SGHTA and CDR2 FQGNSA. Trimming pared 5 bases from V and 10 bases from J, leaving 13 bases between.

The rearrangement joins TRBV15 to TRBJ2-5; D is perhaps TRBD1 or TRBD2 (5 bases each). V was clipped by 8 bases and J by 5 bases, with 18 bases between them. There are 14 residues in the CDR3. CDR1 and CDR2 from the germline V gene are LNHNV and YYDKDF (reference sequence). The CDR3, as DNA: TGTGCCACCGTAGCTCGGGGCTGGGGGGAGACCCAGTACTTC. Translation: CATVARGWGETQYF.

The CDR3 nucleotides are TGTGCCAGCAGTGACACCCAAGAGACCCAGTACTTC. Translation gives CASSDTQETQYF. The chain employs TRBV25-1 and TRBJ2-5, with unresolved D. Trimming stripped 3 bases from V and 1 base from J, with 3 bases between. The CDR3 runs 12 residues. Per the germline V gene, CDR1 is MGHDK and CDR2 is SYGVNS.

V gene TRBV19 combines with J gene TRBJ2-1, with D possibly matching TRBD2 (5 bases). The germline V gene has CDR1 LNHDA and CDR2 SQIVND (reference sequence). The V gene lost 3 bases and the J gene lost 4 bases, with 13 bases spanning the gap. The CDR3 sequence is 15 residues long. The CDR3 sequence is CASSIVTTSYNEQFF. CDR3 DNA: TGTGCCAGTAGTATCGTGACTACCTCTTACAATGAGCAGTTCTTC.

In its sample, this clone was seen once. The genes are TRBV19 and TRBJ1-1, with 7 positions matching TRBD1. V trimming: 1 base; J trimming: 3 bases; junction bases outside the gene matches: 2. Germline values: CDR1 LNHDA, CDR2 SQIVND (reference sequence). The CDR3 runs 14 residues. The CDR3 nucleotides are TGTGCCAGTAGTATAGTACAGGGGTACACTGAAGCTTTCTTT. This gives the protein CASSIVQGYTEAFF.

The J gene is TRBJ2-3, the V gene TRBV18; D gene ambiguous. The V gene's germline CDR1 is KGHSH and CDR2 LQKENI. The CDR3 covers 13 residues. V was shortened by 6 bases and J by 7 bases, with 14 bases between the two germline ends. The CDR3 sequence: CASSPDGENTQYF. CDR3 DNA: TGTGCCAGCTCTCCGGACGGTGAGAATACGCAGTATTTT. Full variable domain (missing parts from reference TRBV18 and TRBJ2-3): NAGVMQNPRHLVRRRGQEARLRCSPMKGHSHVYWYRQLPEEGLKFMVYLQKENIIDESGMPKERFSAEFPKEGPSILRIQQVVRGDSAAYFCASSPDGENTQYFGPGTRLTVL.

As regards this clone: Being one base from a much bigger clone, this may be a read error. J is TRBJ2-5 and V is TRBV5-4, with a weak D call TRBD1 (5 bases). V lost 1 base and J lost 5, with 9 bases in between. Germline V gene lookup returns CDR1 SGHNT and CDR2 YYREEE (reference sequence). This CDR3 region has 13 residues. CDR3 loop: CASSLRGWETQYF. CDR3 coding DNA: TGTGCCAGCAGCTTGAGGGGATGGGAGACCCAGTACTTC.

This clone was counted only a few times. Other DNA sequences within the sample encode an identical CDR3. The chain joins TRBV7-8 to TRBJ2-7; 10 nucleotides match TRBD1. Germline loops: CDR1 SGHVS, CDR2 FQNEAQ. The CDR3 spans 15 residues. V lost 3 bases, J lost 1 base, and 3 bases stayed unmatched. Here the CDR3 reads CASSFGTGVSYEQYF. As DNA, the CDR3 is TGTGCCAGCAGCTTCGGGACAGGGGTATCCTACGAGCAGTACTTC.

The chain joins TRBV27 to TRBJ2-5; D uncertain. This CDR3 is 11 amino acids long. The V end lost 10 bases, the J end lost 5 bases, and 11 bases lay between the germline ends. Germline CDR1 reads MNHEY; CDR2 reads SMNVEV (reference sequence). The DNA for the CDR3 is TGTGCCACCCCACTCAGGGAGACCCAGTACTTC. Its translation is CATPLRETQYF.

This chain links TRBV5-4 with TRBJ2-7, with D perhaps matching TRBD2 (5 bases). V shed 4 bases and J shed 3 bases, with 11 bases lying between them. CDR1 and CDR2 (germline): SGHNT, YYREEE (reference sequence). The CDR3 length is 13 residues. In nucleotides, the CDR3 is TGTGCCAGCAGCCGCGGGTCTTACTACGAGCAGTACTTC. Its translation: CASSRGSYYEQYF.

This clone was detected only a few times. The chain uses TRBV28 and TRBJ1-4; tentatively, D is TRBD1 (5 bases). The CDR3 length is 13 residues. V was trimmed by 5 bases and J by 7 bases, leaving 11 bases between them. Germline V gene data show CDR1 as MDHEN and CDR2 as SYDVKM. Here the CDR3 DNA reads TGTGCCAGCAGTCCCGGGGGGTTTGAAAAACTGTTTTTT. Protein product: CASSPGGFEKLFF.

The chain joins TRBV7-3 to TRBJ2-2; no clear D gene. The V gene lost 5 bases and the J gene lost 2 bases, with 9 bases spanning the gap. Looked up from germline, CDR1 is SGHTA and CDR2 is FQGTGA. The CDR3 has 14 amino acids. This CDR3 reads CASSPTPNTGELFF. The CDR3 coding sequence is TGTGCCAGCAGCCCCACCCCTAACACCGGGGAGCTGTTTTTT.

This clone was found a few times. The same CDR3 arises from other DNA sequences in this sample as well. The chain links TRBV10-3 to TRBJ2-7, with 9 bases matching TRBD1. From germline, CDR1 is ENHRY and CDR2 SYGVKD. The CDR3 spans 13 residues. The J segment lost 3 bases and the V segment lost 4 bases, leaving 1 base of the junction unmatched. The CDR3 bases are TGTGCCATCAGTGCGGGACAGGGCTACGAGCAGTACTTC. Protein: CAISAGQGYEQYF.

Comments on this clone: A much larger clonotype is one base distant, so this may be a read error. Other DNA sequences in this sample translate to the same CDR3. V usage is TRBV7-9 and J usage is TRBJ2-5, with 7 nucleotides matching TRBD2. CDR1 SEHNR and CDR2 FQNEAQ come from the germline V gene (reference sequence). The CDR3 runs to 13 residues. The ends lost 0 bases at V and 5 bases at J; junction bases unmatched: 0. The CDR3 is CASSLAGRETQYF. The CDR3 DNA sequence: TGTGCCAGCAGCTTAGCCGGGAGGGAGACCCAGTACTTC.

The genes are TRBV5-4 and TRBJ1-2; D possibly corresponds to TRBD1 (6 bases). The CDR3 is 14 residues long. Deletions cut 4 bases from V and 4 bases from J, with 14 bases between. CDR1 is SGHNT and CDR2 is YYREEE in the germline V gene (reference sequence). CDR3 in DNA: TGTGCCAGCAGCACGATGACAGGACCCTATGGCTACACCTTC. Translated, it gives CASSTMTGPYGYTF.

The chain couples TRBV10-3 to TRBJ2-1; 11 bases map to TRBD2. V was clipped by 6 bases and J by 12 bases; unmatched bases: 10. This CDR3 spans 14 amino acids. From germline, CDR1 is ENHRY and CDR2 SYGVKD. CDR3 sequence: CAISDLAGGWSQFF. The DNA for the CDR3 is TGTGCCATCAGCGATCTAGCGGGGGGTTGGTCGCAGTTCTTC.

In this sample, this clone turned up a few times. Distinct nucleotide sequences in the sample also encode this CDR3. The chain links TRBV7-3 to TRBJ1-1; no reliable D call. This CDR3 has 14 residues. CDR1 and CDR2 from the germline V gene are SGHTA and FQGTGA. Deletions cut 2 bases from V and 1 base from J, with 8 bases between. CDR3 sequence: CASSLGRGNTEAFF. The CDR3 region has the DNA TGTGCCAGCAGCTTAGGCCGGGGGAACACTGAAGCTTTCTTT.

The rearrangement links TRBV11-3 to TRBJ1-3, with 8 nucleotides matching TRBD1. V was pared by 5 bases and J by 10 bases, with 13 bases of the junction left unmatched. CDR1 and CDR2 from the germline V gene are SGHNT and YENEEA. The CDR3 sequence is 15 residues long. The CDR3 sequence is CASSPGTGTGGTIYF. CDR3 coding DNA: TGTGCCAGCAGCCCAGGGACCGGGACAGGAGGTACCATATATTTT.

The V gene is TRBV10-3, the J gene TRBJ1-4; 7 positions match TRBD1. Germline CDR1 reads ENHRY; CDR2 reads SYGVKD. The CDR3 extends over 11 amino acids. Germline trimming cut 10 bases from V and 5 bases from J; bases unmatched to any gene: 1. This CDR3 is CATGQNEKLFF. In DNA form, the CDR3 reads TGTGCCACGGGACAGAATGAAAAACTGTTTTTT.